This entry concerns a single T cell receptor (beta chain). Its target is unknown. Here immunoSEQ multiplex PCR was the method, and the copy in TCRdb shows in-frame clones only, minus some. The sample has about 350,000 clones, around 89% seen once. These data are taken from a study of Ad26.COV2.S vaccination and SARS-CoV-2 variants. Whole-study context: Dosing was one shot or two shots 56 days apart. General observations from the study: Participants in the vaccine arm had higher spike-specific TCR breadth; placebo recipients had lower.

Treatment described: 15 to 20 received Ad26.COV2.S at low or high dose, single or two shots; 5 received placebo; per-sample allocation not given. At day 63 after the first vaccine or placebo injection, samples were drawn. Ad26 vector vaccine expressed Wuhan-strain SARS-CoV-2 spike. V lost 0 bases and J 4 bases, leaving 7 bases between the germline ends. The CDR3 consists of 13 residues. Germline loops: CDR1 SGHRS, CDR2 YFSETQ. The TCR originated in a person aged 18-65 years who received the Ad26.COV2.S COVID-19 vaccine or a placebo. The input for sequencing was peripheral blood, taken in a trial of Ad26.COV2.S vaccine versus placebo. The J gene is TRBJ1-1, the V gene TRBV5-1, with D tentatively TRBD1 (5 bases). CDR3 DNA: TGCGCCAGCAGCTTGGCAGGGCCCACTGAAGCTTTCTTT. It specifies CASSLAGPTEAFF.